This T cell receptor (beta chain) was obtained from a study of CD8+ T cells in alopecia areata. V was pared by 4 bases and J by 1 base, with 4 bases of the junction left unmatched. The CDR3 extends over 14 amino acids. Germline assignment: CDR1 SQVTM and CDR2 ANQGSEA. Points from the study as a whole: Scalp samples also contribute reads from the resident alphabeta T cells found in normal skin. Higher clonality was seen in lesional scalp than in normal scalp, especially in alopecia totalis/universalis.

Extraction and reverse transcription of RNA yielded cDNA as the sequencing template. Sequencing was performed with immunoSEQ multiplex PCR; in TCRdb, only in-frame clones are kept and a portion is missing. The table has 50,000 to 70,000 clones, about 40% seen once. Alopecia areata patients had lesional scalp punch biopsies and peripheral blood taken from them. Sorting separated CD4+ and CD8+ T cells out of PBMCs. This clone turned up a few times. Its specificity is not known. Specimen: NKG2D-low CD8+ T cells sorted from blood. This chain connects TRBV29-1 to TRBJ2-5; 9 bases map to TRBD2. This TCR was sampled from a human donor with alopecia areata. CDR3 in DNA: TGCAGCGTTGCAGCGGGGGGACGCCAAGAGACCCAGTACTTC. Protein: CSVAAGGRQETQYF.